This T cell receptor beta chain was sequenced in a study of OX40 agonist ivuxolimab in advanced cancers. Study information: Patients received ivuxolimab, an intravenous treatment, every 2 weeks at 0.01 to 10 mg/kg. Hepatocellular carcinoma, melanoma, renal cell or head and neck cancer occurred in dose-escalation patients.

Whole-study results and caveats: Averaged across samples, CD8+ T cells carried more expanded clones than CD4+ did.

Using immunoSEQ multiplex PCR, the repertoire was profiled, and TCRdb retains in-frame clones only, with some absent. This table holds tens of thousands of clones, roughly 94% found once. The CDR3 contains 12 residues. V shed 4 bases and J 3 bases; nucleotides not matched to a gene: 0. The germline CDR1 and CDR2 sequences are SGHKS and YYEKEE (reference sequence). Of note for this clone: Its antigen is undetermined.

Drawing of blood for sampling happened at baseline, at cycle 4 day 1, and at cycle 7 day 1. The TCR comes from an adult with an advanced solid tumor such as melanoma, head and neck, liver or kidney cancer. The source material was CD4+ or CD8+ T cells sorted from blood, sampled in a trial of the OX40 agonist ivuxolimab. V usage is TRBV5-5 and J usage is TRBJ2-7, with TRBD1 matching over 8 bases. CDR3 sequence reads: CASSGQGYEQYF. DNA of the CDR3: TGTGCCAGCAGCGGACAGGGCTACGAGCAGTACTTC.